Listed below are T cell receptor beta chains from one sample, sequenced in a study of T cells in Graves' hyperthyroidism and ophthalmopathy. TCRdb analysed the multiplex PCR reads with MiXCR anew, one entry per CDR3 protein. Here the sample spans approximately 300,000 distinct CDR3 sequences, more than 15% being singletons. Sequencing used blood. These receptors were taken from a woman aged 60-70 years with Graves' ophthalmopathy. The CDR3 runs from the conserved cysteine through the conserved F or W. D genes are given only for firm matches. Clone size appears in some rows only: once, few, many, or a class for an expanded clone.

V: TRBV24-1
size: .
J: TRBJ2-4
D: TRBD2
DNA: TGTGCCACCAGTGATGCCACCGGGACTAGCGGCCCCCAGGGGGTTCAGTACTTC
CDR3: CATSDATGTSGPQGVQYF

V: TRBV11-2
size: many
J: TRBJ2-5
D: .
DNA: TGTGCCAGCAGCCAAACCGCCCTCTCAGGGGCAGATGGAGAGACCCAGTACTTC
CDR3: CASSQTALSGADGETQYF

V: TRBV20-1
size: .
J: TRBJ2-3
D: .
DNA: TGCAGTGCTACCGGTGTTGGCGGAGGCACAGATACGCAGTATTTT
CDR3: CSATGVGGGTDTQYF

V: TRBV6-1
size: .
J: TRBJ2-4
D: .
DNA: TGTGCCAGCACCTCTGGTGGGGCCGCCAAAAACATTCAGTACTTC
CDR3: CASTSGGAAKNIQYF

V: TRBV7-9
size: many
J: TRBJ2-7
D: .
DNA: TGTGCCAGCAGCAGACAGGTCCCCGTCTCCTACGAGCAGTACTTC
CDR3: CASSRQVPVSYEQYF

V: TRBV12-3/TRBV12-4
size: many
J: TRBJ2-2
D: .
DNA: TGTGCCAGCAGACTCGACTATCACACCGGGGAGCTGTTTTTT
CDR3: CASRLDYHTGELFF

V: TRBV18
size: many
J: TRBJ2-5
D: .
DNA: TGTGCCAGCTCACCGGCTGAAGAGACCCAGTACTTC
CDR3: CASSPAEETQYF

V: TRBV4-3
size: many
J: TRBJ2-5
D: TRBD2
DNA: TGCGCCAGCAGCCAAGAGCTCCTAGCGGGGGGCCAAGAGACCCAGTACTTC
CDR3: CASSQELLAGGQETQYF

V: TRBV20-1
size: few
J: TRBJ1-2
D: TRBD1
DNA: TGCAGTGCTTCTACAGGGGGCCTTGGCTACACCTTC
CDR3: CSASTGGLGYTF

V: TRBV5-6
size: few
J: TRBJ2-7
D: TRBD2
DNA: TGTGCCAGCAGTTCGCGAATAGCGGGAAGTCGGTACGAGCAGTACTTC
CDR3: CASSSRIAGSRYEQYF

V: TRBV7-9
size: few
J: TRBJ2-1
D: TRBD2
DNA: TGTGCCAGCAGCTTAGGATCCCCGACTAGCGGAGGGATGTACAATGAGCAGTTCTTC
CDR3: CASSLGSPTSGGMYNEQFF

V: TRBV7-9
size: many
J: TRBJ1-1
D: .
DNA: TGTGCCAGCAGCCCACGACAGAACACTGAAGCTTTCTTT
CDR3: CASSPRQNTEAFF

V: TRBV5-4
size: .
J: TRBJ1-4
D: .
DNA: TGTGCCAGCAGCCCAAACACAGGGACTAATGAAAAACTGTTTTTT
CDR3: CASSPNTGTNEKLFF

V: TRBV29-1
size: many
J: TRBJ2-7
D: TRBD1
DNA: TGCAGCGTTGGAGCCAGGGGGAACGAGCAGTACTTC
CDR3: CSVGARGNEQYF

V: TRBV28
size: many
J: TRBJ2-3
D: .
DNA: TGTGCCAGCGGTAGGCAGGTCGGCACAGATACGCAGTATTTT
CDR3: CASGRQVGTDTQYF

V: TRBV20-1
size: many
J: TRBJ2-7
D: TRBD2
DNA: TGCAGTGCTCCCCGACCTCTAGCGGGAAACTACGAGCAGTACTTC
CDR3: CSAPRPLAGNYEQYF

V: TRBV3-1
size: many
J: TRBJ1-1
D: .
DNA: TGTGCCAGCAGCCAAGTCCAGGGAAGAACTGAAGCTTTCTTT
CDR3: CASSQVQGRTEAFF

V: TRBV10-3
size: many
J: TRBJ1-1
D: TRBD1
DNA: TGTGCCATCAGACAGGGGAGTATCACTGAAGCTTTCTTT
CDR3: CAIRQGSITEAFF

V: TRBV7-2
size: many
J: TRBJ2-3
D: .
DNA: TGTGCCAGCAGCCCCCGGCCCCTGTACGGCCGAAGGGGGGGAAACACAGATACGCAGTATTTT
CDR3: CASSPRPLYGRRGGNTDTQYF

V: TRBV19
size: .
J: TRBJ1-1
D: .
DNA: TGTGCCAGTAGTAAATGGGACGGAAACACTGAAGCTTTCTTT
CDR3: CASSKWDGNTEAFF

V: TRBV7-9
size: many
J: TRBJ2-7
D: TRBD1
DNA: TGTGCCAGCAGCTTCCCGGGACAGGCCTACGAGCAGTACTTC
CDR3: CASSFPGQAYEQYF

V: TRBV3-1
size: .
J: TRBJ2-6
D: .
DNA: TGTGCCAGCAGCCCACGTACTTCAGGGGCCAACGTCCTGACTTTC
CDR3: CASSPRTSGANVLTF

V: TRBV19
size: many
J: TRBJ2-5
D: TRBD1
DNA: TGTGCCAGCCGGACAGGGGGTAGGGAGACCCAGTACTTC
CDR3: CASRTGGRETQYF

V: TRBV7-2
size: many
J: TRBJ1-5
D: .
DNA: TGTGCCAGCAGCTTAGTGTGGGGGGCCAATCAGCCCCAGCATTTT
CDR3: CASSLVWGANQPQHF

V: TRBV27
size: .
J: TRBJ1-2
D: .
DNA: TGTGCCAGCAGTTCCCAGGACTCGGATGGCTACACCTTC
CDR3: CASSSQDSDGYTF

V: TRBV7-2
size: many
J: TRBJ1-4
D: TRBD1
DNA: TGTGCCAGCAGCGATACAGGGGGGACCTATGAAAAACTGTTTTTT
CDR3: CASSDTGGTYEKLFF

V: TRBV19
size: few
J: TRBJ1-1
D: TRBD1
DNA: TGTGCCAGTAGGAAGTCCGGGACAGCCAACACTGAAGCTTTCTTT
CDR3: CASRKSGTANTEAFF

V: TRBV4-3
size: few
J: TRBJ1-5
D: TRBD1
DNA: TGCGCCAGCAGCCAAGACATAATCAACAGGGGAGACAATCAGCCCCAGCATTTT
CDR3: CASSQDIINRGDNQPQHF

V: TRBV6-4
size: .
J: TRBJ2-3
D: .
DNA: TGTGCCAGCAGGAGCGTTGCTACAGATACGCAGTATTTT
CDR3: CASRSVATDTQYF

V: TRBV30
size: .
J: TRBJ2-2
D: TRBD2
DNA: TGTGCCTGGAATCCCGGGGCTAGCGGGGGCCCCGGCACCGGGGAGCTGTTTTTT
CDR3: CAWNPGASGGPGTGELFF

V: TRBV4-3
size: .
J: TRBJ2-2
D: TRBD2
DNA: TGCGCCAGCAGCCAAGAATCCGCGGGGGGGATTAACACCGGGGAGCTGTTTTTT
CDR3: CASSQESAGGINTGELFF

V: TRBV6-1
size: .
J: TRBJ1-3
D: .
DNA: TGTGCCAGCAGTGACCCCGGGACGGCCTTAGGAAACACCATATATTTT
CDR3: CASSDPGTALGNTIYF

V: TRBV6-7
size: .
J: TRBJ2-7
D: .
DNA: TGTGCCAGCAGTTCCTCGGACGGGGGTGTTCGCTACGAGCAGTACTTC
CDR3: CASSSSDGGVRYEQYF

V: TRBV6-2/TRBV6-3
size: .
J: TRBJ1-5
D: TRBD1
DNA: TGTGCCAGCAGTTACTCGGGACAGGGGGGTCAGCCCCAGCATTTT
CDR3: CASSYSGQGGQPQHF

V: TRBV18
size: .
J: TRBJ2-7
D: .
DNA: TGTGCCAGCTCACCAGGATGGGGGGTCGGCGAGCAGTACTTC
CDR3: CASSPGWGVGEQYF

V: TRBV19
size: .
J: TRBJ1-5
D: TRBD1
DNA: TGTGCCACCCGGGCTGACAGGGCTGCTCAGCCCCAGCATTTT
CDR3: CATRADRAAQPQHF

V: TRBV28
size: many
J: TRBJ2-2
D: .
DNA: TGTGCCAGCAGCCTCGGGCCCTCCCGGGGCGGGGAGCTGTTTTTT
CDR3: CASSLGPSRGGELFF

V: TRBV20-1
size: many
J: TRBJ1-2
D: .
DNA: TGCAGTGCTAGAGAGGGGACGCTAGGCTACACCTTC
CDR3: CSAREGTLGYTF

V: TRBV29-1
size: .
J: TRBJ2-7
D: TRBD1
DNA: TGCAGCGTGTACAGGGGCTACGAGCAGTACTTC
CDR3: CSVYRGYEQYF

V: TRBV2
size: many
J: TRBJ1-1
D: .
DNA: TGTGCCAGCAGAGAGCGGGTTAACACTGAAGCTTTCTTT
CDR3: CASRERVNTEAFF

V: TRBV5-4
size: .
J: TRBJ1-5
D: .
DNA: TGTGCCAGCAGCTTGGGTGGCAGGCCCAATCAGCCCCAGCATTTT
CDR3: CASSLGGRPNQPQHF

V: TRBV5-1
size: many
J: TRBJ1-4
D: .
DNA: TGCGCCAGCAAACGACAGCCGACCTTACCTTCAACTAATGAAAAACTGTTTTTT
CDR3: CASKRQPTLPSTNEKLFF

V: TRBV7-7
size: many
J: TRBJ2-5
D: TRBD1
DNA: TGTGCCAGCAGCTCAAGACAGGGGCAAGAGACCCAGTACTTC
CDR3: CASSSRQGQETQYF